This T cell receptor beta chain was captured by sequencing in a study of T cell repertoires in cytomegalovirus infection. On this clonotype itself: Antigen: not known.

The length of the CDR3 is 14 residues. V was trimmed by 1 base and J by 5 bases, leaving 11 bases between them. Germline V gene sequence: CDR1 LGHDT, CDR2 YNNKEL (reference sequence). TCRdb called the reads again in MiXCR, with one record for every CDR3 protein. The sample lists hundreds of thousands of distinct CDR3 sequences, about 7% occurring once. The study's findings and limits: HLA-C-restricted CMV clonotypes gave the most frequent clonotype in two of eight donors. Summed frequency of shared TCR beta families picked out CMV carriers who also had the relevant HLA.

The TCR originated in a human donor in good health (CMV status not recorded). Some clones in this sample may be carry-over from other donors' samples. Specimen: PBMCs. The rearrangement links TRBV3-1 to TRBJ2-5; no clear D gene. The CDR3 DNA reads as TGTGCCAGCAGCCAAGTTCCTTTCGGTGAGACCCAGTACTTC. Protein product: CASSQVPFGETQYF.